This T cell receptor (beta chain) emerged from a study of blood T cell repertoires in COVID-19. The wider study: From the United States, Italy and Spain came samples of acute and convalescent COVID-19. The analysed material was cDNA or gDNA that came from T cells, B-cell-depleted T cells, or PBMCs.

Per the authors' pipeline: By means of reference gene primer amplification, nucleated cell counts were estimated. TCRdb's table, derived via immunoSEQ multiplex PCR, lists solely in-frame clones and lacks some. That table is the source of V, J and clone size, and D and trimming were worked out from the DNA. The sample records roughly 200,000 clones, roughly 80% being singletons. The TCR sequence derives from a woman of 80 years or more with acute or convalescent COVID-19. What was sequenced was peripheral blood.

CDR3 in amino acids: CASSLREPGQGTYEQYF. CDR3 nucleotides: TGTGCCAGCAGCTTGAGAGAGCCGGGACAGGGGACCTACGAGCAGTACTTC. The rearrangement joins TRBV7-6 to TRBJ2-7; TRBD1 aligns across 10 bases. V was clipped by 3 bases and J by 2 bases; unmatched bases: 10. The CDR3 has 17 amino acids. The germline gives CDR1 SGHVS, CDR2 FNYEAQ.